This T cell receptor beta chain was captured by sequencing in a study of CD8 T cells in ankylosing spondylitis. This CDR3 is built from 15 residues. The germline gives CDR1 GTSNPN, CDR2 SVGIG (reference sequence). Trimming cost V 2 bases and J 9 bases, with 22 bases left between them. The table lists this clonotype with many counts. TCRdb processed the 5' RACE reads anew with MiXCR; each CDR3 protein has one entry. Found here are 40,000 or so distinct CDR3 sequences, about a tenth of them singletons; the top ten hold about a sixth. This rearrangement joins TRBV30 to TRBJ2-5, with D possibly being TRBD1 (6 bases). Sequencing was carried out using blood, either unsorted or a sorted T cell fraction (not recorded which). This TCR was sampled from a male donor with ankylosing spondylitis or in good health (not recorded which). For the CDR3, the DNA is TGTGCCTGGAGTAAAAGAGGGGACATTTTAGGGGCCCAGTACTTC. Protein product: CAWSKRGDILGAQYF.